The 10 T cell receptor beta chains given below trace back to one sample, sequenced in a study of spatial heterogeneity in lung cancer. Time point indicated: blood at routine non-recurrence follow-up after resection. TCRdb called the 5' RACE reads again in MiXCR, with one record for every CDR3 protein. The repertoire has just under 45,000 distinct CDR3 sequences, 22% of them found once; the top ten carry more than 7%. The specimen comprised PBMCs, sampled at follow-up. The receptors derive from a female donor with early-stage non-small cell lung cancer.

The chain links TRBV7-9 to TRBJ2-1, with unresolved D. Germline CDR1 and CDR2: SEHNR and FQNEAQ (reference sequence). The CDR3 consists of 13 residues. Trimming left V 5 bases short and J 3 bases short, with 8 bases between. In nucleotides, the CDR3 is TGTGCCAGCAGCCCTTGGGTCTACAATGAGCAGTTCTTC. Translated, it gives CASSPWVYNEQFF.

The chain recombines TRBV5-1 with TRBJ2-2, with D possibly matching TRBD2 (5 bases). Deletions cut 7 bases from V and 0 bases from J, with 10 bases between. The CDR3 has 14 residues. Per germline, CDR1 SGHRS and CDR2 YFSETQ. The CDR3 is CASYEGANTGELFF. The CDR3 DNA reads TGCGCCAGCTATGAGGGCGCGAACACCGGGGAGCTGTTTTTT.

In DNA, the CDR3 is TGCGCCAGCAGAGGACTAGCGGGGGTCTACAATGAGCAGTTCTTC. It encodes CASRGLAGVYNEQFF. The rearrangement links TRBV10-2 to TRBJ2-1; 13 bases are a match to TRBD2. This CDR3 region has 15 residues. Per the germline V gene, CDR1 is WSHSY and CDR2 is SAAADI. Losses at the gene ends were 6 bases for V and 3 bases for J; bases not matched to a gene: 2.

DNA of the CDR3: TGTGCCAGCAGCTTGGGACTAGCGCGGAATGAGCAGTTCTTC. Translation gives CASSLGLARNEQFF. V gene TRBV7-9 combines with J gene TRBJ2-1, with 10 bases identical to TRBD2. Germline values: CDR1 SEHNR, CDR2 FQNEAQ (reference sequence). This CDR3 has 14 residues. With V trimmed by 3 bases and J by 7 bases, 3 bases remained unmatched.

In DNA form, the CDR3 reads TGCGCCAGCAGCCAATGGATCCGGGACAGGACCAACTCTGGGGCCAACGTCCTGACTTTC. Translated, it gives CASSQWIRDRTNSGANVLTF. The chain carries TRBV4-1 and TRBJ2-6; the match to TRBD1 covers 8 bases. Germline V gene sequence: CDR1 MGHRA, CDR2 YSYEKL. CDR3 length: 20 amino acids. With 2 bases clipped from V and 0 bases from J, the junction kept 12 bases outside the gene matches.

V is TRBV5-4 and J is TRBJ2-6; D is possibly TRBD1 (6 bases). The CDR3 extends over 16 amino acids. The ends were cut back, 4 bases at V and 0 bases at J, with 11 bases in the middle. Per the germline V gene, CDR1 is SGHNT and CDR2 is YYREEE (reference sequence). This chain's CDR3 is CASSTGQRSGANVLTF. The CDR3 DNA follows: TGTGCCAGCAGCACCGGACAGCGCTCTGGGGCCAACGTCCTGACTTTC.

This clonotype has a handful of counts. The chain employs TRBV25-1 and TRBJ1-4, with TRBD1 identical over 7 bases. V dropped 7 bases and J dropped 1; count of bases not matched to a gene: 3. The CDR3 covers 14 residues. Germline values: CDR1 MGHDK, CDR2 SYGVNS. CDR3 in amino acids: CASTWTGTNEKLFF. CDR3 DNA: TGTGCCAGCACGTGGACAGGAACTAATGAAAAACTGTTTTTT. Full variable domain (outside the CDR3, taken from reference TRBV25-1 and TRBJ1-4): EADIYQTPRYLVIGTGKKITLECSQTMGHDKMYWYQQDPGMELHLIHYSYGVNSTEKGDLSSESTVSRIRTEHFPLTLESARPSHTSQYLCASTWTGTNEKLFFGSGTQLSVL.

This clonotype was seen a few times. The chain employs TRBV3-1 and TRBJ1-5, with unresolved D. V dropped 0 bases and J dropped 5 bases, with 11 bases sitting between them. Germline lookup yields CDR1 LGHDT and CDR2 YNNKEL (reference sequence). This CDR3 contains 15 residues. CDR3 sequence: CASSQDIGSHQPQHF. CDR3 sequence (DNA): TGTGCCAGCAGCCAAGACATAGGTTCCCATCAGCCCCAGCATTTT. The full variable domain, with the rest looked up from reference TRBV3-1 and TRBJ1-5, is DTAVSQTPKYLVTQMGNDKSIKCEQNLGHDTMYWYKQDSKKFLKIMFSYNNKELIINETVPNRFSPKSPDKAHLNLHINSLELGDSAVYFCASSQDIGSHQPQHFGDGTRLSIL.

This clonotype showed up just a few times. The CDR3 coding sequence is TGCAGTGCTAGAGGGGTGGGAAGCGGGGAGCTGTTTTTT. Translating it yields CSARGVGSGELFF. The chain couples TRBV20-1 to TRBJ2-2, with D hard to call. Trimming left V 1 base short and J 7 bases short, with 10 bases between. This CDR3 contains 13 residues. The germline V gene has CDR1 DFQATT and CDR2 SNEGSKA (reference sequence).

The chain recombines TRBV2 with TRBJ1-2, with a tentative D call TRBD1 (5 bases). Per germline, CDR1 SNHLY and CDR2 FYNNEI. V was cut by 8 bases and J by 4 bases, with 8 bases left in between. This CDR3 has 11 residues. The CDR3 bases are TGTGCCAGCTCTGACAGCTATGGCTACACCTTC. This codes for CASSDSYGYTF.